What follows are 5 T cell receptor beta chains derived from one specimen sequenced in a study of blood T cell repertoires in COVID-19 (dated by TCRdb to the early 2020s). Library method: the immunoSEQ multiplex PCR assay. Held by TCRdb, this immuneACCESS table contains in-frame sequences only and omits some clones. Under half of the omission traces to an unresolved V gene where checked; the cause of the rest is unknown. This sample holds roughly 64,000 clones; 84% were observed only once. 5.5% to 6% of the sample goes to the ten largest clones. The material sequenced was peripheral blood. The receptors derive from a woman aged 55-69 years with acute or convalescent COVID-19.

The chain combines TRBV11-2 with TRBJ2-3; 8 nucleotides align to TRBD2. Trimming at V came to 1 base and at J to 1 base, leaving 4 bases not matched to a gene. The CDR3 covers 16 residues. CDR1 and CDR2 from the germline V gene are SGHAT and FQNNGV. CDR3 loop: CASSLVQAGGTDTQYF. The CDR3 region has the DNA TGTGCCAGCAGCTTAGTACAAGCGGGGGGCACAGATACGCAGTATTTT.

V gene TRBV19 combines with J gene TRBJ1-6; TRBD1 might be the D (5 bases). With 6 bases removed from V and 10 bases from J, the gap between germline ends came to 16 bases. CDR3 length equals 14 residues. Per germline, CDR1 LNHDA and CDR2 SQIVND (reference sequence). DNA for the CDR3: TGTGCCAGTAGAGCAGGGTATCTCGCCTCACCCCTCCACTTT. Its translation is CASRAGYLASPLHF.

This clone was seen ten or more times. The CDR3 DNA reads TGTGCCAGCAATAAGGACAGGGGGCGGTGGGCTTTCTTT. Its protein is CASNKDRGRWAFF. This chain links TRBV2 with TRBJ1-1; 11 nucleotides agree with TRBD1. This CDR3 region has 13 residues. The V segment lost 7 bases and the J segment 11 bases; nucleotides outside the gene matches: 9. Germline CDR1 reads SNHLY; CDR2 reads FYNNEI.

The rearrangement joins TRBV11-1 to TRBJ2-2, with D possibly being TRBD2 (6 bases). V lost 3 bases, J lost 7 bases, and 18 bases lay in between. The CDR3 covers 16 residues. The V gene's germline CDR1 is SGHAT and CDR2 FQDESV (reference sequence). The CDR3 DNA is TGTGCCAGCAGCTTGACGGCCGGGGGTTCGTACGGGGAGCTGTTTTTT. Encoded protein: CASSLTAGGSYGELFF.

This rearrangement joins TRBV7-6 to TRBJ1-2; possible D gene TRBD1, 5 bases. The V end lost 4 bases, the J end lost 0 bases, and 21 bases lay between the germline ends. Germline CDR1 reads SGHVS; CDR2 reads FNYEAQ. The CDR3 is 18 amino acids. The CDR3 DNA is TGTGCCAGCAGCTCCAGGGTGTACAGGACGGATACTAACTATGGCTACACCTTC. This sequence encodes CASSSRVYRTDTNYGYTF. Looking up the rest from reference TRBV7-6 and TRBJ1-2 gives the full variable domain: GAGVSQSPRYKVTKRGQDVALRCDPISGHVSLYWYRQALGQGPEFLTYFNYEAQQDKSGLPNDRFSAERPEGSISTLTIQRTEQRDSAMYRCASSSRVYRTDTNYGYTFGSGTRLTVV.